This T cell receptor (beta chain) emerged from a study of T cells after somatic rescue of genetic block. Germline trimming cut 5 bases from V and 6 bases from J; bases unmatched to any gene: 8. Germline CDR1 is SGHAT and CDR2 is FQNNGV. The CDR3 is 15 amino acids. The method was immunoSEQ multiplex PCR; TCRdb's version includes in-frame clones alone and lacks a portion of them. This repertoire shows about 110,000 clones, about nine tenths found once; its top ten account for roughly 1.5%. What was sequenced was peripheral blood mononuclear cells (PBMCs). The clonotype originates from a young woman. The V gene is TRBV11-2, the J gene TRBJ2-2, with TRBD1 matching over 8 bases. Here the CDR3 DNA reads TGTGCCAGCAGCCCCCGGACAGGGTCTTCCGGGGAGCTGTTTTTT. Translated, it gives CASSPRTGSSGELFF.